These 20 T cell receptor beta chains share one sample of origin, sequenced in a study of identifying expanded T cells in peripheral blood. Profiling relied on immunoSEQ multiplex PCR, and the TCRdb table lists in-frame clones only, not all of them. The table lists about 94,000 clones, nearly 90% of them singletons, with less than 6% in the top ten. The sample was blood. The receptors originated from a person aged 18-70 years in good health.

J is TRBJ2-7 and V is TRBV30; possible D gene TRBD1, 6 bases. Deletions cut 0 bases from V and 1 base from J, with 13 bases between. Looked up from germline, CDR1 is GTSNPN and CDR2 is SVGIG (reference sequence). CDR3 length: 15 residues. The CDR3 is CAWSVHGTRSYEQYF. The CDR3 nucleotides are TGTGCCTGGAGTGTACACGGGACACGTTCCTACGAGCAGTACTTC.

V usage is TRBV2 and J usage is TRBJ1-5; 9 bases match TRBD1. The CDR3 totals 15 residues. In germline, CDR1 is SNHLY, CDR2 FYNNEI. V gave up 6 bases and J gave up 2 bases; unmatched junction bases: 5. CDR3 nucleotide sequence: TGTGCCAGCAGACAGGGGGCAGGGGGCAATCAGCCCCAGCATTTT. Its translation: CASRQGAGGNQPQHF.

The V and J genes are TRBV25-1 and TRBJ1-1, with 7 bases fitting TRBD1. The CDR3 loop spans 13 amino acids. J lost 3 bases, V lost 7 bases, and 5 bases had no gene match. From germline, CDR1 is MGHDK and CDR2 SYGVNS. CDR3 sequence (DNA): TGTGCCAGCACAATCAGGGGGGACACTGAAGCTTTCTTT. Amino acids: CASTIRGDTEAFF.

The chain couples TRBV9 to TRBJ2-2; 13 bases fit TRBD2. CDR3 length equals 18 residues. Trimming removed 1 base from V and 6 bases from J; junction bases left unmatched: 9. In germline, CDR1 is SGDLS, CDR2 YYNGEE. CDR3 sequence reads: CASSVWTSGGRIPGELFF. Here the CDR3 DNA reads TGTGCCAGCAGCGTATGGACTAGCGGGGGCCGCATACCCGGGGAGCTGTTTTTT.

The J gene is TRBJ2-2, the V gene TRBV20-1, with 7 positions matching TRBD1. V dropped 6 bases and J dropped 8; count of bases not matched to a gene: 3. The CDR3 is 11 amino acids. Germline CDR1 is DFQATT and CDR2 is SNEGSKA (reference sequence). The CDR3 loop reads CSAEGAGELFF. The CDR3 DNA is TGCAGTGCCGAGGGGGCAGGGGAGCTGTTTTTT.

The chain couples TRBV19 to TRBJ1-1; weak D call: TRBD1 (5 bases). This CDR3 has 17 residues. Germline loops: CDR1 LNHDA, CDR2 SQIVND (reference sequence). The germline V and J ends were trimmed by 4 bases and 7 bases, with 25 bases remaining between them. CDR3 residues: CASSRTGLAGGLVEAFF. In nucleotides, the CDR3 is TGTGCCAGTAGTAGGACGGGACTAGCGGGAGGCCTCGTTGAAGCTTTCTTT.

This sequence joins TRBV10-3 and TRBJ2-3; 10 bases fit TRBD2. Germline values: CDR1 ENHRY, CDR2 SYGVKD. V gave up 4 bases and J gave up 5 bases; unmatched junction bases: 27. This CDR3 contains 22 residues. CDR3 in DNA: TGTGCCATCAGTGCCCGTGGGGGCACTAGCGGGAAAGGCCCCTTGTTGGTAGATACGCAGTATTTT. Translated, it gives CAISARGGTSGKGPLLVDTQYF.

DNA of the CDR3: TGTGCCAGCAGTCGCCCGGACAGGGGAAAAGAGACCCAGTACTTC. The encoded protein is CASSRPDRGKETQYF. J is TRBJ2-5 and V is TRBV6-5, with TRBD1 matching over 9 bases. V shed 5 bases, J shed 3 bases, and the junction held 7 bases outside the gene matches. Germline V gene sequence: CDR1 MNHEY, CDR2 SVGAGI. CDR3 length equals 15 residues.

The V gene is TRBV1, the J gene TRBJ1-3. TRBV1 is designated a pseudogene. The CDR3 length is 15 residues. The CDR3 sequence: CTSSPKSHSGNTIYF. DNA for the CDR3: TGCACCAGCAGCCCCAAAAGCCACTCTGGAAACACCATATATTTT.

This clone was seen once. In DNA, the CDR3 is TGTGCCAGTACCATAGGGCGGGGTTCTAATAGCAATCAGCCCCAGCATTTT. Translated: CASTIGRGSNSNQPQHF. The rearrangement joins TRBV19 to TRBJ1-5; D call uncertain. Trimming removed 7 bases at V and 0 bases at J, with 19 bases between. The CDR3 loop spans 17 amino acids. Per the germline V gene, CDR1 is LNHDA and CDR2 is SQIVND (reference sequence).

The table lists this clone with a count of one. This chain joins TRBV5-4 and TRBJ2-7, with 8 bases fitting TRBD1. The junction had 9 bases not matched to a gene; V was cut back by 7 bases and J by 6 bases. This CDR3 has 13 amino acids. The germline CDR1 and CDR2 sequences are SGHNT and YYREEE (reference sequence). In nucleotides, the CDR3 is TGTGCCAGCCAAGCAGGGGGCGCACGCGAGCAGTACTTC. The encoded protein is CASQAGGAREQYF.

V and J are TRBV9 and TRBJ1-1; tentatively, D is TRBD1 (5 bases). In germline, CDR1 is SGDLS, CDR2 YYNGEE. This CDR3 is built from 15 residues. V was cut by 4 bases and J by 1 base, with 14 bases left in between. CDR3 protein: CASSPPGGSNTEAFF. CDR3 DNA: TGTGCCAGCAGCCCCCCCGGGGGATCGAACACTGAAGCTTTCTTT.

The chain is built from TRBV27 and TRBJ1-1; tentatively, D is TRBD1 (6 bases). This CDR3 has 14 amino acids. V was cut by 2 bases and J by 1 base, with 8 bases left in between. The germline CDR1 and CDR2 sequences are MNHEY and SMNVEV (reference sequence). CDR3 amino acids: CASSLNRANTEAFF. The CDR3 DNA reads TGTGCCAGCAGTTTAAACAGGGCGAACACTGAAGCTTTCTTT.

The chain carries TRBV6-6 and TRBJ1-2; D not certain. The CDR3 loop spans 12 amino acids. V was clipped by 3 bases and J by 7 bases, with 9 bases between them. Germline V gene data show CDR1 as MNHNY and CDR2 as SVGAGI (reference sequence). This CDR3 reads CASSYDRAGYTF. The CDR3 nucleotides are TGTGCCAGCAGTTATGATAGGGCTGGCTACACCTTC.

The V call is TRBV5-1, the J call TRBJ1-3; D is perhaps TRBD1 (6 bases). V lost 0 bases and J 2 bases, leaving 12 bases between the germline ends. This CDR3 spans 16 amino acids. Looked up from germline, CDR1 is SGHRS and CDR2 is YFSETQ. The CDR3 loop reads CASSLGTGLAGNTIYF. In DNA, the CDR3 is TGCGCCAGCAGCTTGGGAACAGGGTTGGCTGGAAACACCATATATTTT.

This clone has a single count. This sequence joins TRBV4-2 and TRBJ2-7, with unresolved D. V gave up 1 base and J gave up 3 bases, with 10 bases separating them. Germline CDR1 and CDR2: LGHNA and YNFKEQ. The CDR3 runs 14 residues. The CDR3 loop is CASSQARILYEQYF. The CDR3 DNA sequence: TGTGCCAGCAGCCAAGCCCGCATCCTCTACGAGCAGTACTTC.

The rearrangement uses TRBV7-3 and TRBJ2-1, with D perhaps assigned TRBD1 or TRBD2 (5 bases each). The CDR3 is 12 residues long. CDR1 and CDR2 from the germline V gene are SGHTA and FQGTGA. Trimming removed 5 bases from V and 10 bases from J, with 12 bases in between. CDR3: CASSPGTAEQFF. The CDR3 DNA follows: TGTGCCAGCAGCCCTGGGACGGCGGAGCAGTTCTTC.

The V call is TRBV5-1, the J call TRBJ1-1; TRBD1 matches 9 bases. Germline V gene lookup returns CDR1 SGHRS and CDR2 YFSETQ. The V gene end was trimmed by 5 bases and the J gene end by 6 bases; junction bases not matched to a gene: 14. There are 16 residues in the CDR3. The chain's CDR3 is CASSNTGGGTVAEAFF. CDR3 in DNA: TGCGCCAGCAGTAATACAGGGGGCGGAACGGTCGCTGAAGCTTTCTTT.

The V call is TRBV30, the J call TRBJ2-5; 15 bases align to TRBD2. CDR1 and CDR2 from the germline V gene are GTSNPN and SVGIG (reference sequence). The CDR3 length is 18 residues. V gave up 2 bases and J gave up 7 bases; unmatched junction bases: 14. CDR3 in DNA: TGTGCCTGGAGTCTTGACAGGACTAGCGGGAGGGCTTTAGGGACCCAGTACTTC. Translated: CAWSLDRTSGRALGTQYF.

The rearrangement uses TRBV4-3 and TRBJ2-3; 10 nucleotides line up with TRBD2. CDR3 length: 17 amino acids. CDR1 is LGHNA and CDR2 is YSLEER in the germline V gene. With 0 bases clipped from V and 4 bases from J, the junction kept 7 bases outside the gene matches. The CDR3 coding sequence is TGCGCCAGCAGCCAAGATAATCCTAGCGGGAGCGCAGATACGCAGTATTTT. Translation gives CASSQDNPSGSADTQYF.